These 16 T cell receptor beta chains originate from one sample sequenced in a study of blood T cells in healthy people across ages. Primers used in a second PCR of roughly 6 to 11 cycles were a sample-barcoded 5' primer and a J-beta primer mix. TCRdb reprocessed the 5' RACE reads with MiXCR, giving one entry per CDR3 protein. This sample has around 900,000 distinct CDR3 sequences, with roughly 51% found just once. The sample comprised blood. Receptors were obtained from a woman aged 60-75 years in good health.

In its sample, this clonotype was seen once. This chain links TRBV20-1 with TRBJ2-7; TRBD2 matches at 13 bases. The J call may be faulty, since TRBJ2-5 better matches the DNA end. The CDR3 consists of 16 residues. The germline V gene has CDR1 DFQATT and CDR2 SNEGSKA (reference sequence). CDR3 coding DNA: TGCAGTGCTAGAGCCCCCACTAGCGGGAGGGAAGAGACCCAGTACTTC. It encodes CSARAPTSGREETQYF.

V and J are TRBV5-1 and TRBJ2-1; 9 bases are a match to TRBD1. CDR3 size: 15 residues. Germline CDR1 and CDR2: SGHRS and YFSETQ. V lost 2 bases and J lost 7; bases outside the gene matches: 7. This CDR3 reads CASSFQGQGANEQFF. In nucleotides, the CDR3 is TGCGCCAGCAGCTTTCAGGGACAGGGAGCGAATGAGCAGTTCTTC.

This clonotype was counted a few times. V and J are TRBV2 and TRBJ2-1; D is perhaps TRBD1 or TRBD2 (5 bases each). This CDR3 comprises 15 residues. Germline V lookup: CDR1 SNHLY, CDR2 FYNNEI. V was clipped by 4 bases and J by 1 base, with 11 bases between them. Here the CDR3 DNA reads TGTGCCAGCAGTGGGGGACGGCGTTCCTACAATGAGCAGTTCTTC. Translating gives CASSGGRRSYNEQFF. The full variable domain, completed using reference TRBV2 and TRBJ2-1, is EPEVTQTPSHQVTQMGQEVILRCVPISNHLYFYWYRQILGQKVEFLVSFYNNEISEKSEIFDDQFSVERPDGSNFTLKIRSTKLEDSAMYFCASSGGRRSYNEQFFGPGTRLTVL.

This clonotype was found a few times. The chain joins TRBV20-1 to TRBJ2-3; D unresolved. Trimming removed 3 bases at V and 2 bases at J, with 3 bases between. This CDR3 comprises 11 residues. Germline V lookup: CDR1 DFQATT, CDR2 SNEGSKA (reference sequence). Here the CDR3 DNA reads TGCAGTGCTAGGGCCACAGATACGCAGTATTTT. This translates into CSARATDTQYF.

The sample holds a few counts of this clonotype. The rearrangement joins TRBV28 to TRBJ2-4, with no clear D. The germline V and J ends were trimmed by 3 bases and 4 bases, with 13 bases remaining between them. Looked up from germline, CDR1 is MDHEN and CDR2 is SYDVKM. The CDR3 has 15 amino acids. The CDR3: CASSFPGLGKNIQYF. The CDR3 nucleotides read TGTGCCAGCAGTTTCCCCGGTTTGGGGAAAAACATTCAGTACTTC.

The chain has TRBV3-1 and TRBJ1-2, with a possible D match to TRBD1 (5 bases). The germline V gene has CDR1 LGHDT and CDR2 YNNKEL (reference sequence). The CDR3 contains 14 residues. Deletions cut 1 base from V and 4 bases from J, with 10 bases between. CDR3 amino acids: CASSQVTDSYGYTF. The DNA for the CDR3 is TGTGCCAGCAGCCAAGTTACCGACAGCTATGGCTACACCTTC.

The V and J genes are TRBV5-6 and TRBJ2-1, with D possibly called TRBD1 or TRBD2 (6 bases each). This CDR3 is 16 amino acids long. Germline loops: CDR1 SGHDT, CDR2 YYEEEE. With 3 bases removed from V and 8 bases from J, the gap between germline ends came to 21 bases. The CDR3 nucleotides read TGTGCCAGCAGCTATGTCGAGGGGGGCGCGGTCCATGAGCAGTTCTTC. Protein: CASSYVEGGAVHEQFF.

In regard to this clonotype: A read error may account for a junction end that differs from germline. The chain is built from TRBV5-1 and TRBJ2-2, with D possibly TRBD1 on 6 matching bases. This CDR3 comprises 16 residues. Germline V gene data show CDR1 as SGHRS and CDR2 as YFSETQ. CDR3 DNA: TGCGCCAGCAGCAAACAGGGAATCGATAACACCGGGGAGCAGTTTTTT. It codes for CASSKQGIDNTGEQFF.

The V call is TRBV4-2, the J call TRBJ2-1; TRBD2 might be the D (5 bases). The germline CDR1 and CDR2 sequences are LGHNA and YNFKEQ. The CDR3 contains 13 residues. The V gene lost 7 bases and the J gene lost 6 bases, with 13 bases spanning the gap. CDR3 residues: CASTHWETNEQFF. DNA of the CDR3: TGTGCCAGCACCCACTGGGAGACCAATGAGCAGTTCTTC.

This clonotype appeared a few times. This chain uses TRBV27 with TRBJ2-7; 13 bases map to TRBD2. This CDR3 is built from 15 residues. The germline gives CDR1 MNHEY, CDR2 SMNVEV (reference sequence). J lost 5 bases, V lost 5 bases, and 6 bases had no gene match. The CDR3 sequence is CASSQLAGGDDEQYF. In DNA form, the CDR3 reads TGTGCCAGCAGTCAACTAGCGGGAGGGGATGACGAGCAGTACTTC.

For this clonotype: An end of the junction differs from the germline gene, which may be a read error. V and J are TRBV9 and TRBJ2-5; D tentatively fits TRBD1 or TRBD2 (5 bases each). The CDR3 loop spans 13 amino acids. Germline V gene lookup returns CDR1 SGDLS and CDR2 YYNGEE. The CDR3 protein is CASSVAGQGTQYF. The DNA of the CDR3 is TGTGCCAGCAGCGTAGCGGGGCAAGGGACCCAGTACTTC.

This clonotype has only one observation. The genes are TRBV29-1 and TRBJ2-3; D might be TRBD2 (6 bases). Germline V gene lookup returns CDR1 SQVTM and CDR2 ANQGSEA. The CDR3 has 13 residues. CDR3 in DNA: TGCGGCGCTCGCGCTAGCGTTACAGATACGCAGTATTTT. It specifies CGARASVTDTQYF.

This clonotype showed up just a few times. The rearrangement joins TRBV21-1 to TRBJ1-1; TRBD1 was called by the table and not checked on the DNA. TRBV21-1 corresponds to a pseudogene. This CDR3 contains 15 residues. The DNA for the CDR3 is TGTGCCAGCAGCAGGGCCTCGGGGGCTAACACTGAAGCTTTCTTT. Its protein product is CASSRASGANTEAFF.

The gene calls are TRBV4-2 and TRBJ1-1; D is possibly TRBD1 (5 bases). CDR1 and CDR2 from the germline V gene are LGHNA and YNFKEQ. This CDR3 is 15 amino acids long. V was trimmed by 0 bases and J by 1 base, leaving 9 bases between them. CDR3 sequence reads: CASSQERGRNTEAFF. The DNA for the CDR3 is TGTGCCAGCAGCCAAGAGCGGGGACGGAACACTGAAGCTTTCTTT.

The chain links TRBV18 to TRBJ2-3; a possible D gene is TRBD1 (5 bases). The CDR3 is 17 amino acids. Germline CDR1 reads KGHSH; CDR2 reads LQKENI. Trimming removed 3 bases at V and 0 bases at J, with 16 bases between. CDR3 sequence: CASSPQQEPLSTDTQYF. The CDR3 DNA reads as TGTGCCAGCTCACCGCAACAGGAGCCGCTAAGCACAGATACGCAGTATTTT.

The chain employs TRBV27 and TRBJ2-2; 9 nucleotides line up with TRBD2. V was pared by 6 bases and J by 6 bases, with 17 bases of the junction left unmatched. Per germline, CDR1 MNHEY and CDR2 SMNVEV (reference sequence). This CDR3 contains 18 residues. The CDR3 loop is CASRPRYLAGGPAGELFF. CDR3 sequence (DNA): TGTGCCAGCAGGCCGCGGTACTTGGCGGGAGGGCCTGCCGGGGAGCTGTTTTTT.